This T cell receptor (beta chain) was recorded in a study of blood T cell repertoires in COVID-19 (dated by TCRdb to the early 2020s). Study-wide context: Samples from collaborators originated in the United States, Italy and Spain and spanned both the acute and convalescent phases of COVID-19. The prospective study material was composed of cDNA or gDNA derived from T cells, B-cell-depleted T cells, or PBMCs. Subjects who had been exposed to COVID-19, were actively infected with it, or had recovered from it provided the deeply sampled blood TCRbeta repertoires that made up the dataset. The repertoires were made available in a free public database intended to serve as a resource for research on the immune response to SARS-CoV-2. Samples came from the ongoing ImmuneRACE study (first 160 participants) plus 1,254 subjects from 6 global collaborators. Nearly every sample came with metadata listing a de-identified subject ID, COVID-19 status, age in years and sex. Where available, HLA class I and class II types were obtained from metadata supplied by the sample provider rather than from assay-based typing.

CDR1 and CDR2 are drawn from the germline V gene (reference sequence): SEHNR, FQNEAQ. Spanning cysteine to phenylalanine, the CDR3 consists of 16 amino acids. Solely the CDR3 DNA is kept, with 48 bases framed from the first base. V is reduced by 1 base and J by 10 bases, leaving a spacing of 17 bases between them. The research as a whole found: How much clinical and demographic metadata was included differed by source and by participant, and the metadata was provided uncurated.

The immunoSEQ Assay, a bias-controlled multiplex PCR, was used to amplify TCRbeta CDR3 regions from genomic DNA. The original methods were these. Within the assay, amplification of reference gene primers was used to estimate how many nucleated cells each sample contained. To quantify the absolute abundance of each unique TCRbeta CDR3 rearrangement, sequence reads were collapsed and filtered. Productive Simpson clonality was computed per sample as the square root of Simpson's diversity index over productive rearrangements. TCRdb retrieved this table from immuneACCESS and kept in-frame rearrangements only. Not all clones are present; in checked studies, unresolved V genes account for under half, and no reason is known for the remainder. The DNA was the basis for D and trimming; V, J and clone size are from that table. This sample holds about 62,000 clones; 80% to 95% were observed only once. Approximately 6% of the sample is taken by the ten largest.

The collaborating institutions used their own protocols to collect whole blood in K2EDTA tubes. Collaborator samples were shipped for TCRbeta analysis as frozen whole blood, isolated PBMCs, or DNA extracted from either sample type. Concerning this clone itself: Its antigen specificity is not known. No much larger clonotype is one base removed from it; base qualities were not supplied.

Material: peripheral blood. The chain joins TRBV7-9 to TRBJ1-6; no D gene is confidently identified. This TCR derives from a human donor in a cohort sampled during active COVID-19. The DNA reads TGTGCCAGCAGCTTAGGCATTCGCCCCTATCGGTCACCCCTCCACTTT. Its translation is CASSLGIRPYRSPLHF.